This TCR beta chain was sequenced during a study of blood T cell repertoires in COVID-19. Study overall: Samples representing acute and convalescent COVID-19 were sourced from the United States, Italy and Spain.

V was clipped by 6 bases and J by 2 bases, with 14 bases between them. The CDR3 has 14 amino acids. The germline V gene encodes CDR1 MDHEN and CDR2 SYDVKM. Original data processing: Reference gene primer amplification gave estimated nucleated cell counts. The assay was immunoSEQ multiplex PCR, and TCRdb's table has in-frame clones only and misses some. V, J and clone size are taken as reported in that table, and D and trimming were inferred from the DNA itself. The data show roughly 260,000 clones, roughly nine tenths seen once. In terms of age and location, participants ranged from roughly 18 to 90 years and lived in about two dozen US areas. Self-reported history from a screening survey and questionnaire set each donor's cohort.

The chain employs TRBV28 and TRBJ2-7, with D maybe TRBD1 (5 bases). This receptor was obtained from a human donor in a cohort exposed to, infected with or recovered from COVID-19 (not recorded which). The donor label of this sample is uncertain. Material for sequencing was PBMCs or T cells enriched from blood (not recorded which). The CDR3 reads CASRPTGPAYEQYF. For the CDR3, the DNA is TGTGCCAGCAGACCTACAGGTCCAGCCTACGAGCAGTACTTC.